Included here is one T cell receptor beta chain sequence, with context. Its target is unknown. TCRdb's copy holds only in-frame clones and misses some; the assay was immunoSEQ multiplex PCR. The table records tens of thousands of clones, around 87% of them present only once. Germline V gene data show CDR1 as SGHRS and CDR2 as YFSETQ. The V and J ends lost 4 bases and 1 base, in that order; junction bases with no gene match: 4. The CDR3 is made up of 15 amino acids. The data originate from a study of OX40 agonist ivuxolimab in advanced cancers. Study conclusions and caveats: Both CD4+ and CD8+ T cell populations in blood had undergone clonal expansion by week 6 at 0.1 to 3.0 mg/kg.

Specimen: CD4+ or CD8+ T cells sorted from blood, collected in a trial of the OX40 agonist ivuxolimab. The V gene is TRBV5-1, the J gene TRBJ2-5; 10 bases are a match to TRBD1. The TCR was taken from an adult with an advanced solid tumor such as melanoma, head and neck, liver or kidney cancer. CDR3 DNA sequence: TGCGCCAGCAGCCGGGACAGGGGTCCCCAAGAGACCCAGTACTTC. Translation gives CASSRDRGPQETQYF.